This T cell receptor beta chain came from a study of OX40 agonist ivuxolimab in advanced cancers. Looking at the study overall: Ivuxolimab, which patients received intravenously every 2 weeks, was dosed at 0.01 to 10 mg/kg. Points from the study as a whole: Some nonresponders additionally presented with little normalized T-cell clonal expansion.

Turning to this clone: Its specificity is not known.

The V gene lost 8 bases and the J gene lost 0 bases, with 7 bases spanning the gap. The CDR3 is 13 residues long. In germline, CDR1 is MNHEY, CDR2 SVGAGI. Data came from immunoSEQ multiplex PCR; TCRdb stores just in-frame clones and leaves some out. Of under 55,000 clones in the sample, 90% to 95% were seen once. The TCR originated in an adult with an advanced solid tumor such as melanoma, head and neck, liver or kidney cancer. The sequenced sample was CD4+ or CD8+ T cells sorted from blood, obtained in a trial of the OX40 agonist ivuxolimab. The chain is built from TRBV6-5 and TRBJ1-4; no clear D gene. This CDR3 is CASRPPTNEKLFF. The CDR3 nucleotides are TGTGCCAGCCGGCCGCCAACTAATGAAAAACTGTTTTTT.